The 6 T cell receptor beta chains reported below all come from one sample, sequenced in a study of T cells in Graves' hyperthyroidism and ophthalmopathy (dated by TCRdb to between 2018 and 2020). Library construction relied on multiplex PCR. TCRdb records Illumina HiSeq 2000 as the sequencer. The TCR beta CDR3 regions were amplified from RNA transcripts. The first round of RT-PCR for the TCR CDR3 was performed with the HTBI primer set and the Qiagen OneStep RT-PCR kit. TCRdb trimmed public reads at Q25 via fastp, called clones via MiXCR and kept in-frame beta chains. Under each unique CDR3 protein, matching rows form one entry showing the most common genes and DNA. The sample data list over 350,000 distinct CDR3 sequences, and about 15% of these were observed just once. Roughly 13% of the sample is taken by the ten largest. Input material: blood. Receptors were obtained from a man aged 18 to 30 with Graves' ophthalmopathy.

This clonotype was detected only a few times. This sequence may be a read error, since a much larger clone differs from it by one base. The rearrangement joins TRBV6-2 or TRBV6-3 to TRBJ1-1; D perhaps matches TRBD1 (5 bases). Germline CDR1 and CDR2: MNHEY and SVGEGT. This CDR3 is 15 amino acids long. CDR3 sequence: CASSLAPGGNTGAFF. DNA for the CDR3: TGTGCCAGCAGCTTAGCCCCGGGGGGGAACACTGGAGCTTTCTTT.

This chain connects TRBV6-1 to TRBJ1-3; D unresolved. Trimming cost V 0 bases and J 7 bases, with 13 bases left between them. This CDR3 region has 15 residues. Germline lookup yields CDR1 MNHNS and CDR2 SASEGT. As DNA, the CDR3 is TGTGCCAGCAGTGAAGCGGTCGACTGGAGGAACACCATATATTTT. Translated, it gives CASSEAVDWRNTIYF.

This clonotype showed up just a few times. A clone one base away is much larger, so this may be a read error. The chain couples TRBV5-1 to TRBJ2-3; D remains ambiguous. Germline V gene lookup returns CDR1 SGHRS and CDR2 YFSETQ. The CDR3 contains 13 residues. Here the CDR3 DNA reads TGCGCCAGCAGCTTGGGGCACACAGATGCGCAGTATTTT. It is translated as CASSLGHTDAQYF.

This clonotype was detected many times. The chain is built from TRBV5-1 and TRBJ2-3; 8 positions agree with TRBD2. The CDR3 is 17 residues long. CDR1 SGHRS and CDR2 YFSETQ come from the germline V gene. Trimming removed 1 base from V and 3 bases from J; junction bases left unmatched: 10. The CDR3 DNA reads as TGCGCCAGCAGCTTGCGGACTAGCACGGGGCGAACAGATACGCAGTATTTT. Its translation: CASSLRTSTGRTDTQYF.

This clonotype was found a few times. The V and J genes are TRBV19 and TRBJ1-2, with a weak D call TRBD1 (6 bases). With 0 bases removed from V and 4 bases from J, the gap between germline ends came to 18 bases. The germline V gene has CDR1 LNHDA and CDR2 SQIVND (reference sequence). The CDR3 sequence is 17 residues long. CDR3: CASSIDNLRTDIYGYTF. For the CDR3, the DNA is TGTGCCAGTAGTATAGACAACCTACGGACAGACATCTATGGCTACACCTTC.

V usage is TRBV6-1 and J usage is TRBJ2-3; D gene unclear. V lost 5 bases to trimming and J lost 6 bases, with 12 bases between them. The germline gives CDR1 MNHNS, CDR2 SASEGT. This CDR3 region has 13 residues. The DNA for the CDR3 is TGTGCCAGCAGTAGCTTGATCAGGGATACGCAGTATTTT. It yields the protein CASSSLIRDTQYF.